The 22 T cell receptor beta chains reported below all come from one sample, sequenced in a study of PD-1 blockade in classical Hodgkin lymphoma. The repertoire was sequenced with immunoSEQ multiplex PCR; TCRdb's copy has only in-frame clones and lacks some. The table has 5,500 to 6,500 clones, about 76% seen once. Time point meaning: cycle 4 day 1 (C4D1), after six to seven weeks of nivolumab. In every patient, relapse followed autologous stem cell transplantation, while exposure to brentuximab vedotin differed. Investigators obtained CD8+ T cells from thawed PBMCs by magnetic negative selection. Sequenced material: CD8+ T cells from blood, taken before the fourth cycle of nivolumab. These receptors were collected from a human donor with classical Hodgkin lymphoma.

The chain combines TRBV5-1 with TRBJ2-5; TRBD2 agrees at 9 bases. Trimming cost V 7 bases and J 4 bases; bases outside gene matches: 11. Germline CDR1 SGHRS, CDR2 YFSETQ. The CDR3 is made up of 15 amino acids. CDR3 bases: TGCGCCAGCTACCAGGGGCGAGCGGGGGGAGAGACCCAGTACTTC. Translated, it gives CASYQGRAGGETQYF.

The chain links TRBV4-1 to TRBJ1-5; no reliable D call. The V gene's germline CDR1 is MGHRA and CDR2 YSYEKL. The V and J ends lost 6 bases and 0 bases respectively, with 15 bases between them. This CDR3 has 16 amino acids. CDR3 residues: CASRDEGQSSNQPQHF. In DNA form, the CDR3 reads TGCGCCAGCAGGGATGAAGGGCAGTCTAGCAATCAGCCCCAGCATTTT.

The chain employs TRBV10-3 and TRBJ1-1, with D possibly matching TRBD1 (6 bases). Trimming stripped 4 bases from V and 2 bases from J, with 14 bases between. This CDR3 contains 15 residues. CDR1 and CDR2 (germline): ENHRY, SYGVKD. For the CDR3, the DNA is TGTGCCATCAGTGCCGTACAGGGTAAAAACACTGAAGCTTTCTTT. Protein: CAISAVQGKNTEAFF.

The chain employs TRBV6-1 and TRBJ1-5, with 9 bases fitting TRBD1. Germline V lookup: CDR1 MNHNS, CDR2 SASEGT. CDR3 length equals 18 residues. V lost 2 bases and J lost 4; bases outside the gene matches: 12. The CDR3 spells CASSERARDRDGNQPQHF. The CDR3, as DNA: TGTGCCAGCAGTGAAAGGGCCCGGGACAGGGATGGTAATCAGCCCCAGCATTTT.

This chain connects TRBV27 to TRBJ2-7; the D is unclear. The germline V gene has CDR1 MNHEY and CDR2 SMNVEV (reference sequence). V lost 4 bases, J lost 0 bases, and 4 bases lay in between. This CDR3 region has 12 residues. The CDR3 loop reads CASSSYSYEQYF. CDR3 coding DNA: TGTGCCAGCAGTTCTTACTCCTACGAGCAGTACTTC.

The chain employs TRBV5-5 and TRBJ2-2; D is ambiguous. In germline, CDR1 is SGHKS, CDR2 YYEKEE (reference sequence). This CDR3 spans 15 amino acids. V gave up 0 bases and J gave up 1 base, with 7 bases separating them. The DNA for the CDR3 is TGTGCCAGCAGCTTGGGCGTCAGGAACACCGGGGAGCTGTTTTTT. This translates into CASSLGVRNTGELFF.

This clone was recorded a few times. This rearrangement joins TRBV6-1 to TRBJ1-1, with a possible D match to TRBD1 (6 bases). The length of the CDR3 is 16 residues. Germline-derived CDR1 and CDR2 are MNHNS and SASEGT. The germline V and J ends were trimmed by 1 base and 1 base, with 13 bases remaining between them. CDR3 sequence (DNA): TGTGCCAGCAGTGAAGATGGGGGCGCCGGGAACACTGAAGCTTTCTTT. Translated, it gives CASSEDGGAGNTEAFF.

The chain links TRBV9 to TRBJ2-1; weak D call: TRBD2 (5 bases). The V gene lost 6 bases and the J gene lost 6 bases, with 22 bases spanning the gap. Per the germline V gene, CDR1 is SGDLS and CDR2 is YYNGEE. There are 16 residues in the CDR3. The CDR3 nucleotides are TGTGCCAGCACCCTATTTTCAAGCGGCTCGATCAATGAGCAGTTCTTC. Amino acids: CASTLFSSGSINEQFF.

The rearrangement uses TRBV4-3 and TRBJ2-6; D gene uncertain. This CDR3 has 18 residues. The V and J ends lost 1 base and 1 base respectively, with 14 bases between them. Germline values: CDR1 LGHNA, CDR2 YSLEER. CDR3 bases: TGCGCCAGCAGCCAAGCGACCGCGAGGCCGTCTGGGGCCAACGTCCTGACTTTC. Amino acids: CASSQATARPSGANVLTF.

The sample holds a few counts of this clone. This rearrangement joins TRBV7-4 to TRBJ1-2; 7 bases match TRBD1. Germline V CDR1 and CDR2: SGHVT, SQSDAQ. Trimming at V came to 5 bases and at J to 6 bases, leaving 12 bases not matched to a gene. The CDR3 is 15 residues long. CDR3: CASSPPLQGCHGYTF. CDR3 in DNA: TGTGCCAGCAGCCCGCCCCTACAGGGGTGCCATGGCTACACCTTC.

V and J are TRBV6-5 and TRBJ2-5; D gene uncertain. The closer fit of TRBJ2-7 to the DNA end suggests the J call may be wrong. This CDR3 spans 13 amino acids. Germline loops: CDR1 MNHEY, CDR2 SVGAGI. This CDR3 reads CASSYAGSYEQYF. The CDR3 coding sequence is TGTGCCAGCAGTTATGCAGGATCCTACGAGCAGTACTTC.

The chain couples TRBV4-2 to TRBJ2-3, with D possibly TRBD1 on 5 matching bases. The V and J ends lost 0 bases and 0 bases respectively, with 7 bases between them. The CDR3 totals 15 residues. Per the germline V gene, CDR1 is LGHNA and CDR2 is YNFKEQ. CDR3 in DNA: TGTGCCAGCAGCCAAGACCAGGGAAGCACAGATACGCAGTATTTT. Its translation: CASSQDQGSTDTQYF.

The chain carries TRBV27 and TRBJ2-3; 15 bases agree with TRBD2. Germline CDR1 reads MNHEY; CDR2 reads SMNVEV (reference sequence). This CDR3 comprises 17 residues. With 5 bases clipped from V and 4 bases from J, the junction kept 7 bases outside the gene matches. CDR3 in amino acids: CASSIGLAGGVPDTQYF. The CDR3 region has the DNA TGTGCCAGCAGTATAGGACTAGCGGGAGGGGTCCCAGATACGCAGTATTTT.

This clone came up once. The gene calls are TRBV18 and TRBJ2-5; TRBD2 matches 11 bases. V was pared by 6 bases and J by 1 base, with 4 bases of the junction left unmatched. Germline V gene sequence: CDR1 KGHSH, CDR2 LQKENI. CDR3 length: 15 amino acids. In DNA, the CDR3 is TGTGCCAGCTCGCACGGGACTAGCGGCCAAGAGACCCAGTACTTC. This gives the protein CASSHGTSGQETQYF.

This clone was detected only a few times. The chain combines TRBV5-6 with TRBJ2-1; D possibly corresponds to TRBD2 (5 bases). The germline V gene encodes CDR1 SGHDT and CDR2 YYEEEE. The CDR3 loop spans 14 amino acids. Between the trimmed V and J ends, which lost 0 bases and 14 bases, there was a span of 18 bases. CDR3 nucleotide sequence: TGTGCCAGCAGCTTGGCCCGACCTCAGAGGGTGGAGTTCTTC. Its translation is CASSLARPQRVEFF.

This clone appeared a few times. This rearrangement joins TRBV7-6 to TRBJ1-1, with a weak D call TRBD1 (5 bases). The V gene lost 1 base and the J gene lost 10 bases, with 13 bases spanning the gap. The CDR3 runs to 13 residues. The germline gives CDR1 SGHVS, CDR2 FNYEAQ. DNA for the CDR3: TGTGCCAGCAGCTTAGGGAGCGCAAGGGGAGCTTTCTTT. Translating it yields CASSLGSARGAFF.

This chain joins TRBV27 and TRBJ1-5; D is uncertain. The CDR3 is made up of 13 amino acids. V lost 4 bases to trimming and J lost 1 base, with 5 bases between them. Germline lookup yields CDR1 MNHEY and CDR2 SMNVEV (reference sequence). CDR3 bases: TGTGCCAGCAGTTACTACAGCAATCAGCCCCAGCATTTT. Its translation is CASSYYSNQPQHF.

This clone has only a few counts. The rearrangement joins TRBV6-1 to TRBJ2-6; D not resolved. In germline, CDR1 is MNHNS, CDR2 SASEGT. CDR3 size: 14 residues. Trimming shortened V by 4 bases and J by 2 bases, and 6 bases separated the two germline ends. This CDR3 reads CASSVLAGANVLTF. DNA for the CDR3: TGTGCCAGCAGTGTATTAGCTGGGGCCAACGTCCTGACTTTC.

This chain uses TRBV15 with TRBJ2-7; 7 bases align to TRBD1. In germline, CDR1 is LNHNV, CDR2 YYDKDF (reference sequence). CDR3 length equals 13 residues. V lost 8 bases, J lost 0 bases, and 4 bases stayed unmatched. CDR3 loop: CATSTGSSYEQYF. CDR3 bases: TGTGCCACCTCGACAGGGAGCTCCTACGAGCAGTACTTC. Complete variable domain (other parts from reference TRBV15 and TRBJ2-7): DAMVIQNPRYQVTQFGKPVTLSCSQTLNHNVMYWYQQKSSQAPKLLFHYYDKDFNNEADTPDNFQSRRPNTSFCFLDIRSPGLGDTAMYLCATSTGSSYEQYFGPGTRLTVT.

This rearrangement joins TRBV6-1 to TRBJ2-7; D ambiguous. Trimming removed 5 bases at V and 6 bases at J, with 11 bases between. Germline CDR1 is MNHNS and CDR2 is SASEGT. The CDR3 extends over 12 amino acids. CDR3 in amino acids: CASSRDPAEQYF. CDR3 nucleotide sequence: TGTGCCAGCAGTCGCGACCCCGCCGAGCAGTACTTC.

J is TRBJ2-3 and V is TRBV28; D is ambiguous. The CDR3 contains 18 residues. Germline lookup yields CDR1 MDHEN and CDR2 SYDVKM. CDR3 amino acids: CACQGPTAQDYSTDTQYF. DNA for the CDR3: TGTGCGTGCCAAGGGCCCACCGCGCAGGATTATAGCACAGATACGCAGTATTTT.

The chain recombines TRBV27 with TRBJ2-5; the D is unclear. V gave up 8 bases and J gave up 3 bases, with 7 bases separating them. CDR1 and CDR2 from the germline V gene are MNHEY and SMNVEV (reference sequence). The CDR3 has 11 residues. The CDR3 loop is CASGIKETQYF. The CDR3 DNA reads TGTGCCAGCGGCATTAAAGAGACCCAGTACTTC.